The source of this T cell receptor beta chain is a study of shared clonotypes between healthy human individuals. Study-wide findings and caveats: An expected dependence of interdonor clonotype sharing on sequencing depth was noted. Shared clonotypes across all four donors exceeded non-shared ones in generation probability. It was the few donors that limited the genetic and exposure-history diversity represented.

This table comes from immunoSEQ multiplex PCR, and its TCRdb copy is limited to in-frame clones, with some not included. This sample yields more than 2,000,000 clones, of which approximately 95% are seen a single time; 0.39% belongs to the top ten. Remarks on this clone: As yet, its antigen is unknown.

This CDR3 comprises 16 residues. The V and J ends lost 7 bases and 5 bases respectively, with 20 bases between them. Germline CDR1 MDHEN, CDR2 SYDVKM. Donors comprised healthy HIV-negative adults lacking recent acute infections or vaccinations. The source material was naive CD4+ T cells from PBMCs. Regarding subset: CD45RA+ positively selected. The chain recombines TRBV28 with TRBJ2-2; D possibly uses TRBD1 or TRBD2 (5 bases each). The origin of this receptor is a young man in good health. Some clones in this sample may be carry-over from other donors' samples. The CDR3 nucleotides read TGTGCCAGCACCACCACCCGGGACCCAGATACCGGGGAGCTGTTTTTT. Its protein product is CASTTTRDPDTGELFF.